This T cell receptor beta chain was documented in a study of T cell responses to AZD1222 COVID-19 vaccine (TCRdb year 2021). Broadly, across the study: AZD1222 recipients whose second dose came at about 4 weeks and those whose second dose came at about 12 weeks were combined into one group, since spike-specific TCR depth and breadth did not differ between the two schedules. Enrollment into the trials was organized by age into subgroups of 18-55, 56-69 and 70-plus years, and those subgroups contained 148, 28 and 57 TCR-sequenced participants, respectively. TCR sequencing covered 230 or so trial participants: 200 to 220 given two doses of AZD1222 and 26 given two doses of MenACWY control vaccine.

Beyond this particular receptor, the publication reports: After two AZD1222 doses, both the breadth and the depth of spike-specific TCRs were significantly higher than at day 0 and than in MenACWY recipients. Conclusions about previously exposed vaccinees are limited, since just 6 or 7 AZD1222 recipients were seropositive for SARS-CoV-2 at baseline. Epitopes outside the regions mutated in the B.1.351 and B.1.1.7 variants were reportedly recognized by nearly half of the unique spike-specific TCRs. Because no samples from the day 14 peak response were available, repertoires could be characterized only after the peak T cell response. The 56-69-year group was small, and its depth increase did not reach significance, likely because of low power. Participants were mostly white British, with more females than males. The authors suggested clonal diversity may have been underestimated. The vaccine-associated CD4 TCRs covered the entire spike protein, and the dominant responses fell in regions 160-218 and 743-854.

For CDR1 and CDR2, the germline V gene (reference sequence) lists LNHDA and SQIVND. After removal of 7 bases from V and 2 bases from J, the junction retains 7 bases not matched to a gene. Including the terminal cysteine and phenylalanine, the CDR3 comprises 16 residues. Only CDR3 DNA is held: 48 bases, read in frame from base 1. This clone was counted a few times. Its cognate antigen has yet to be identified. One base away there is no much larger clone; base qualities are not given. The CDR3 regions of human TCRbeta chains were subjected to immunosequencing. Per the source publication's procedure: Repertoire TCRs were checked for matches against a reference library of SARS-CoV-2-specific TCRs that had been generated using the MIRA antigen-specificity platform. Breadth was defined as the fraction of unique TCRs that were SARS-CoV-2-associated. Depth was defined as the fraction of total T cells that were SARS-CoV-2-associated. Each spike-specific TCR was assigned to its reactive spike region and to a CD4 or CD8 class using the MIRA data. Log10-transformed breadth and depth values were compared by one-way ANOVA with Sidak's multiple comparisons tests. The source is immuneACCESS, and TCRdb retained only in-frame sequences with V and J called. Part of the clones is not carried over; for the studies checked, unresolved V genes explain less than half of this, and the remainder is unexplained. V and J calls and clone size are as listed in that table; D and trimming were resolved from the DNA. This sample comprises fewer than 50,000 clones, around three quarters of them detected only once. The ten largest clones represent about 3.9% of the sample.

The meaning of the sample's time point label: baseline before first vaccination. The vaccinee samples were drawn from two UK trials, COV001 and COV002, one of which was a single-blind randomized controlled phase 2/3 trial testing AZD1222 (ChAdOx1 nCoV-19) in healthy adults. For TCRbeta chain sequencing, PBMC samples from trial participants were taken at day 0 and at day 28 after the second dose. This sample comprised peripheral blood, obtained on day 0 of AZD1222 vaccination. The chain is assembled from TRBV19 and TRBJ1-6; 8 central nucleotides agree with TRBD1. This receptor was identified in an adult in good health. The CDR3 protein sequence reads: CASTWTGITYNSPLHF. The nucleotide sequence is TGTGCCAGTACCTGGACAGGGATTACCTATAATTCACCCCTCCACTTT. Full variable domain (CDR3 extended with the reference TRBV19 and TRBJ1-6 proteins): DGGITQSPKYLFRKEGQNVTLSCEQNLNHDAMYWYRQDPGQGLRLIYYSQIVNDFQKGDIAEGYSVSREKKESFPLTVTSAQKNPTAFYLCASTWTGITYNSPLHFGNGTRLTVT.